This TCR beta chain was recorded in a study of Ad26.COV2.S vaccination and SARS-CoV-2 variants. Study-level background: Ad26.COV2.S, an intramuscular injection, was given once or twice 56 days apart. Overall study findings and caveats: Total responses of T cells may have been underestimated by the analyses of TCR breadth and depth.

Of note for this clone: Its antigen remains unknown.

The germline V and J ends were trimmed by 6 bases and 0 bases, with 14 bases remaining between them. The CDR3 loop spans 15 amino acids. Germline V gene sequence: CDR1 MNHEY, CDR2 SMNVEV (reference sequence). The treatment here: some 20 received Ad26.COV2.S at low or high dose, single or two shots; about 5 received placebo; per-sample allocation not given. Sampling took place 63 days after the first vaccine or placebo injection. Sequenced by immunoSEQ multiplex PCR; TCRdb stores in-frame clones only, minus some. The sample holds 400,000 or so clones; around 85% are singletons and the top ten take approximately 3.7%.

This chain connects TRBV27 to TRBJ1-1; D is unresolved. The source was peripheral blood, collected in a trial of Ad26.COV2.S vaccine versus placebo. The receptor was isolated from a person aged 18 to 59 who received the Ad26.COV2.S COVID-19 vaccine or a placebo. In nucleotides, the CDR3 is TGTGCCAGCAGCACGCGATTCGGGTTGAACACTGAAGCTTTCTTT. It is translated as CASSTRFGLNTEAFF.